This TCR beta chain appears in the sequencing data of a study of spatial heterogeneity in lung cancer. Stated time point: blood at routine non-recurrence follow-up after resection. The sequenced material consisted of unsorted whole RNA from tumor, nontumor lung or frozen PBMC. TCRdb re-analysed the 5' RACE reads in MiXCR, keeping a single row per CDR3 protein. This table has approximately 56,000 distinct CDR3 sequences, about 7.4% appearing once. V lost 6 bases to trimming and J lost 8 bases; unmatched junction nucleotides: 6. Germline CDR1 reads MNHEY; CDR2 reads SVGEGT. The CDR3 loop spans 12 amino acids.

The sequence came from a female donor with early-stage non-small cell lung cancer. The source material was PBMCs, sampled at follow-up. The genes are TRBV6-2 or TRBV6-3 and TRBJ1-2, with 7 bases lining up with TRBD1. In DNA, the CDR3 is TGTGCCAGCAGCCACAACAGGGGCGGCTACACCTTC. It is translated as CASSHNRGGYTF.